This T cell receptor beta chain was sequenced for a study of regulatory T cells in long-lasting Graves disease. Relying on iRepertoire HTBI primers and Arm-PCR of CDR3 regions, the team built TCR beta libraries. TCRdb reprocessed the multiplex PCR reads with MiXCR, giving one entry per CDR3 protein. This sample has over 300,000 distinct CDR3 sequences, with 15% to 17% found just once. Germline trimming cut 3 bases from V and 2 bases from J; bases unmatched to any gene: 13. The germline V gene has CDR1 ENHRY and CDR2 SYGVKD. This CDR3 contains 19 residues. Noted time point: newly diagnosed GD, antithyroid drugs for less than 3 months. RNA from PBMCs was the source of the TCR library.

The rearrangement uses TRBV10-3 and TRBJ2-1; 10 positions match TRBD1. This clonotype was sampled from a female donor with Graves disease. The specimen comprised peripheral blood mononuclear cells (PBMCs), sampled at new diagnosis, from a patient treated with antithyroid drugs. The CDR3 reads CAISDAPGGGTGAYNEQFF. In nucleotides, the CDR3 is TGTGCCATCAGTGACGCCCCCGGGGGGGGGACAGGGGCCTACAATGAGCAGTTCTTC.